The 4 T cell receptor beta chains presented below share a single source sample, sequenced in a study of T cell changes during pregnancy in multiple sclerosis. Assay used: immunoSEQ multiplex PCR; TCRdb lists only in-frame clones, some missing. The sample consists of about 74,000 clones, 92% of them appearing once. The sample was peripheral blood, taken after pregnancy. Every receptor here comes from a female donor in good health, enrolled as a control in a pregnancy study.

CDR3 sequence reads: CAIRQGPGNQPQHF. The CDR3 region has the DNA TGTGCCATCAGACAGGGTCCGGGCAATCAGCCCCAGCATTTT. The chain uses TRBV10-3 and TRBJ1-5; perhaps TRBD1 as D (6 bases). Trimming left V 6 bases short and J 2 bases short, with 11 bases between. Germline CDR1 reads ENHRY; CDR2 reads SYGVKD. The CDR3 has 14 residues.

This chain links TRBV10-2 with TRBJ2-5; possibly TRBD2 for D (5 bases). Trimming took off 2 bases at V and 3 bases at J, with 13 bases between the two ends. Germline CDR1 and CDR2: WSHSY and SAAADI. The CDR3 is 15 amino acids. The CDR3 nucleotides are TGCGCCAGCAGTGAGACCGACTGGGGAGAAGAGACCCAGTACTTC. Protein sequence: CASSETDWGEETQYF.

V gene TRBV19 combines with J gene TRBJ1-5; D not resolved. Germline V CDR1 and CDR2: LNHDA, SQIVND (reference sequence). V lost 9 bases, J lost 0 bases, and 15 bases lay in between. The CDR3 totals 15 residues. The CDR3 loop is CASLSTGGSNQPQHF. For the CDR3, the DNA is TGTGCCAGCCTCTCGACGGGAGGTAGCAATCAGCCCCAGCATTTT.

The rearrangement uses TRBV5-4 and TRBJ2-2, with 8 bases that match TRBD1. The germline CDR1 and CDR2 sequences are SGHNT and YYREEE (reference sequence). V lost 5 bases and J lost 6; bases outside the gene matches: 6. The CDR3 is 14 residues long. The CDR3 nucleotides read TGTGCCAGCAGGAACACAGGGGGACCCGGGGAGCTGTTTTTT. As protein: CASRNTGGPGELFF.